The rows below give T cell receptor beta chains drawn from one sample of a study of cytomegalovirus exposure and HLA in healthy donors. TCRdb's copy holds only in-frame clones and misses some; the assay was immunoSEQ multiplex PCR. The table lists under 400,000 clones, approximately 85% of them singletons. The sequencing sample was made of PBMCs. The receptor set was obtained from a man aged 25-40 years in good health and CMV-seronegative. Both conserved end residues are part of each CDR3. A D gene is named only where the DNA matches it firmly. Where a row states a size, it is once, few, many or the class of an expanded clone; other rows omit it.

j_gene | abundance | v_gene | d_gene | CDR3nt | CDR3aa
TRBJ1-6 | - | TRBV4-3 | - | TGCGCCAGCGGTACAGAGCCTTATAATTCACCCCTCCACTTT | CASGTEPYNSPLHF
TRBJ1-2 | few | TRBV6-5 | - | TGTGCCAGCAGTCCGGGGAGGAACTATGGCTACACCTTC | CASSPGRNYGYTF
TRBJ1-3 | - | TRBV2 | - | TGTGCCAGCAGACAGGACAGACTCTCTGGAAACACCATATATTTT | CASRQDRLSGNTIYF
TRBJ1-1 | few | TRBV18 | TRBD1 | TGTGCCAGCTCACCCAACAGGGGCCCGAACACTGAAGCTTTCTTT | CASSPNRGPNTEAFF
TRBJ1-1 | - | TRBV15 | TRBD1 | TGTGCCACCAGCAGAGGAGGACAGGGGCCCACTGAAGCTTTCTTT | CATSRGGQGPTEAFF
TRBJ1-4 | - | TRBV4-3 | TRBD1 | TGCGCCAGCAGCCTCCATGGCAGGGGGTGGACAACTAATGAAAAACTGTTTTTT | CASSLHGRGWTTNEKLFF
TRBJ2-5 | once | TRBV9 | - | TGTGCCAGCAGCGTAGGTCCGGGCGGGGAGACCCAGTACTTC | CASSVGPGGETQYF
TRBJ1-2 | - | TRBV6-5 | - | TGTGCCAGCAGTACCACAGGGCCCTATGGCTACACCTTC | CASSTTGPYGYTF
TRBJ1-6 | - | TRBV5-6 | - | TGTGCCAGCAGCGGGAGTCGGGGTTCCTATAATTCACCCCTCCACTTT | CASSGSRGSYNSPLHF
TRBJ2-5 | few | TRBV6-4 | - | TGTGCCAGCAGTGTGACGAGTGGGCAGGCAGAGACCCAGTACTTC | CASSVTSGQAETQYF
TRBJ2-3 | - | TRBV10-3 | TRBD1 | TGTGCCACAGGGGACAGCTTGCCCACAGATACGCAGTATTTT | CATGDSLPTDTQYF
TRBJ2-1 | - | TRBV19 | TRBD1 | TGTGCCAGTAATAACAGGGGATTGTACAATGAGCAGTTCTTC | CASNNRGLYNEQFF
TRBJ2-5 | once | TRBV19 | TRBD1 | TGTGCCAGTAGTGCCCAGACAGGGGGGAAAGAGACCCAGTACTTC | CASSAQTGGKETQYF
TRBJ2-2 | - | TRBV9 | TRBD2 | TGTGCCAGCAGCGTAGGGGGACTAGCGGGTCGCACCGGGGAGCTGTTTTTT | CASSVGGLAGRTGELFF
TRBJ1-2 | - | TRBV7-9 | TRBD1 | TGTGCCAGCAGACGACCGGACAGGGAAGTGTATGGCTACACCTTC | CASRRPDREVYGYTF
TRBJ2-7 | once | TRBV15 | - | TGTGCCACCAGCAGAGGGGCGGGGAGCTCCTACGAGCAGTACTTC | CATSRGAGSSYEQYF
TRBJ2-1 | - | TRBV6-5 | TRBD2 | TGTGCCAGCAGCTCCGGGACTAGGGGCAATGAGCAGTTCTTC | CASSSGTRGNEQFF
TRBJ2-4 | once | TRBV19 | - | TGTGCCAGTAGTAAGGTGATGCAGGGTTTGGACATTCAGTACTTC | CASSKVMQGLDIQYF
TRBJ2-7 | - | TRBV4-3 | - | TGCGCCAGCAGCCAAGAAAGGGGATCCTACGAGCAGTACTTC | CASSQERGSYEQYF
TRBJ2-3 | - | TRBV7-6 | TRBD2 | TGTGCCAGCAGCTCCCGGACTAGCGGGGGCCTGGACACAGATACGCAGTATTTT | CASSSRTSGGLDTDTQYF
TRBJ1-2 | - | TRBV14 | TRBD1 | TGTGCCAGCAGCCAAGAGGAAGACAGGGTCGTCTATGGCTACACCTTC | CASSQEEDRVVYGYTF
TRBJ2-3 | - | TRBV19 | - | TGTGCCAGTAGGAAAGAGGATACGCAGTATTTT | CASRKEDTQYF
TRBJ2-7 | - | TRBV4-3 | - | TGCGCCAGCAGCCAGTGGACAGACTACGAGCAGTACTTC | CASSQWTDYEQYF
TRBJ2-6 | - | TRBV28 | - | TGTGCCAGCAGTTTCAACCGTTTGGGAGCTGGGGCCAACGTCCTGACTTTC | CASSFNRLGAGANVLTF
TRBJ1-1 | once | TRBV19 | TRBD1 | TGTGCCAGTAGTATAAGGGGGCCCACTGAAGCTTTCTTT | CASSIRGPTEAFF
TRBJ2-7 | - | TRBV2 | TRBD2 | TGTGCCAGCAATGGGGGGGAAGGCTACGAGCAGTACTTC | CASNGGEGYEQYF
TRBJ1-5 | few | TRBV2 | - | TGTGCCAGCAGGGGGCCCAATCAGCCCCAGCATTTT | CASRGPNQPQHF
TRBJ2-1 | - | TRBV7-9 | - | TGTGCCAGCAGCTTACCAGGGACTAATGAGCAGTTCTTC | CASSLPGTNEQFF
TRBJ2-1 | - | TRBV7-2 | TRBD2 | TGTGCCAGCAGCTTAGAGGCTAGCGGGGGGGCAAACCGACAGTTCTTC | CASSLEASGGANRQFF
TRBJ1-1 | - | TRBV19 | - | TGTGCCAGTAGTATATCAGGGGTCGTCACTGAAGCTTTCTTT | CASSISGVVTEAFF
TRBJ1-4 | - | TRBV5-6 | - | TGTGCCAGCAGCTTGACCGGGAATGAAAAACTGTTTTTT | CASSLTGNEKLFF
TRBJ1-5 | - | TRBV19 | TRBD1 | TGTGCCAGTAGTCCCCTTAGGGGGGACAGGTCGGGGTCCCAGCATTTT | CASSPLRGDRSGSQHF
TRBJ1-5 | - | TRBV5-1 | - | TGCGCCAGCAGCCGCCTGGGAGGGAGCAATCAGCCCCAGCATTTT | CASSRLGGSNQPQHF
TRBJ1-1 | - | TRBV6-5 | - | TGTGCCAGCAGCAATACAGGGTATAACGCTGAAGCTTTCTTT | CASSNTGYNAEAFF
TRBJ2-4 | - | TRBV6-1 | TRBD1 | TGTGCCAGCAAGAGGACAGGGGGTCTTAACATTCAGTACTTC | CASKRTGGLNIQYF
TRBJ2-7 | once | TRBV9 | - | TGTGCCAGCAGCGTAGGAGGCATCTACCCCTCCTACGAGCAGTACTTC | CASSVGGIYPSYEQYF
TRBJ1-5 | few | TRBV27 | - | TGTGCCAGCAGTTCAGGGAATCAGCCCCAGCATTTT | CASSSGNQPQHF
TRBJ2-2 | once | TRBV4-1 | TRBD1 | TGCGCCAGCAGCCCCTTGGGACAGAAGGACGGGGAGCTGTTTTTT | CASSPLGQKDGELFF
TRBJ2-7 | - | TRBV6-1 | - | TGTGCCAGCAGTGAAGTTTTTAGGGGTGGAGAGCAGTACTTC | CASSEVFRGGEQYF
TRBJ2-2 | - | TRBV5-1 | TRBD1 | TGCGCCAGCAACCACAGGGGGCCGGGTGGCACCGGGGAGCTGTTTTTT | CASNHRGPGGTGELFF
TRBJ2-5 | - | TRBV15 | TRBD2 | TGTGCCACCAGCAGAGATCTAGCGGGGGCGGGGCTGGAGACCCAGTACTTC | CATSRDLAGAGLETQYF
TRBJ2-3 | once | TRBV7-6 | - | TGTGCCAGCAGCTTGAGCGTCGCAGATACGCAGTATTTT | CASSLSVADTQYF
TRBJ1-1 | - | TRBV6-5 | TRBD1 | TGTGCCAGCAGTTTACGACAGGGGGGCACTGAAGCTTTCTTT | CASSLRQGGTEAFF
TRBJ1-1 | - | TRBV5-1 | TRBD1 | TGCGCCAGCAGCAATACCGGGACAGGCGGCACTGAAGCTTTCTTT | CASSNTGTGGTEAFF
TRBJ1-1 | - | TRBV7-2 | - | TGTGCCAGCAGCATAGCCTGGGGGGGGTCGAACACTGAAGCTTTCTTT | CASSIAWGGSNTEAFF
TRBJ2-7 | - | TRBV19 | TRBD2 | TGTGCCAGTAGTATTGTAGCGGGGGGAACGTACGAGCAGTACTTC | CASSIVAGGTYEQYF
TRBJ1-1 | once | TRBV19 | - | TGTGCCAGTAGTACGGGGTTGAGAACTGAAGCTTTCTTT | CASSTGLRTEAFF
TRBJ2-7 | - | TRBV9 | TRBD1 | TGTGCCAGCAGCCCCCGGGACAGGGGAGAACAGTACTTC | CASSPRDRGEQYF
TRBJ2-1 | few | TRBV14 | - | TGTGCCAGCAGCCAGGAGACGATTTACAATGAGCAGTTCTTC | CASSQETIYNEQFF
TRBJ1-4 | once | TRBV2 | TRBD1 | TGTGCCAGCAGTGTCCCCGGGACAGGGGAGAATGAAAAACTGTTTTTT | CASSVPGTGENEKLFF
TRBJ2-2 | - | TRBV19 | - | TGTGCCAGTAGTAGACAGCCGAACACCGGGGAGCTGTTTTTT | CASSRQPNTGELFF
TRBJ2-7 | - | TRBV5-4 | TRBD1 | TGTGCCAGCAGCTTGGCCGAGGGCAGGGGGTACGAGCAGTACTTC | CASSLAEGRGYEQYF
TRBJ2-1 | - | TRBV10-2 | - | TGCGCCAGCAGTGAGTCGGTACAGGTAAACAATGAGCAGTTCTTC | CASSESVQVNNEQFF
TRBJ2-2 | - | TRBV9 | - | TGTGCCAGCAGCCCCCGATCCCGGGACACCCACACCGGGGAGCTGTTTTTT | CASSPRSRDTHTGELFF
TRBJ2-7 | - | TRBV27 | - | TGTGCCAGCAGTTTTGGGGTACAGGGTCGGTACGAGCAGTACTTC | CASSFGVQGRYEQYF
TRBJ2-1 | - | TRBV7-8 | - | TGTGCCAGCAGCATCAGCCCTGACAGCTACAATGAGCAGTTCTTC | CASSISPDSYNEQFF
TRBJ2-5 | - | TRBV7-6 | TRBD1 | TGTGCCAGCAGCTTAGAGTTTTTCGGGACAGGGAGTTCGGAGACCCAGTACTTC | CASSLEFFGTGSSETQYF